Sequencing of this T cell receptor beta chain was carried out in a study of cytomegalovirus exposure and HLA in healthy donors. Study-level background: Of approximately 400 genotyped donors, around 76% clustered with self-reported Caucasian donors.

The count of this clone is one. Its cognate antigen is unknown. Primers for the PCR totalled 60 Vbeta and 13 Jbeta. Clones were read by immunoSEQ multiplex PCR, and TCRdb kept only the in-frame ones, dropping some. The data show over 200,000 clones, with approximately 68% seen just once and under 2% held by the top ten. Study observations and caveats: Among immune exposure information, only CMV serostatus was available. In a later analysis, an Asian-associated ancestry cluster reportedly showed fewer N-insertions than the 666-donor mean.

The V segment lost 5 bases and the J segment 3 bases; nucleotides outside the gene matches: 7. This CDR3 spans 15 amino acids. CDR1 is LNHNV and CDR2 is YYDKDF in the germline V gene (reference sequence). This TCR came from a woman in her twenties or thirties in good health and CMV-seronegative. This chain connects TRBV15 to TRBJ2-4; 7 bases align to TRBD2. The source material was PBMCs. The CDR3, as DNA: TGTGCCACCAGCGGGGAGGGGCCCTACAAAAACATTCAGTACTTC. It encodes CATSGEGPYKNIQYF.